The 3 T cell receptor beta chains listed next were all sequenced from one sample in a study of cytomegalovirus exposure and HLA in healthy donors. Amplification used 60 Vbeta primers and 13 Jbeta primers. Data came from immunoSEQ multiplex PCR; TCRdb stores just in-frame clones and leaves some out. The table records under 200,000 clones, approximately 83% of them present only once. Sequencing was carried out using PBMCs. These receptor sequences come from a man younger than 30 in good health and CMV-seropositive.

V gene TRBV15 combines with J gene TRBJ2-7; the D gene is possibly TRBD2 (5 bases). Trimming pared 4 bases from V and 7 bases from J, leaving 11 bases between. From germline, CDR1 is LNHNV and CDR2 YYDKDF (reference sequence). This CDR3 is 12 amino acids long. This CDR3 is CATSTGSGEQYF. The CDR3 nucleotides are TGTGCCACCAGCACGGGGTCAGGTGAGCAGTACTTC. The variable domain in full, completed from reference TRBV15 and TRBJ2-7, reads DAMVIQNPRYQVTQFGKPVTLSCSQTLNHNVMYWYQQKSSQAPKLLFHYYDKDFNNEADTPDNFQSRRPNTSFCFLDIRSPGLGDTAMYLCATSTGSGEQYFGPGTRLTVT.

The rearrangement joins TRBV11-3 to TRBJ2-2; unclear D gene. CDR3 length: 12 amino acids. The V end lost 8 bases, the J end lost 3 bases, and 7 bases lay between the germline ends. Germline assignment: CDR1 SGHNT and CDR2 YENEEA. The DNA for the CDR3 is TGTGCCAGCGGTAGTGACACCGGGGAGCTGTTTTTT. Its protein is CASGSDTGELFF.

CDR3 loop: CASTRTSGGSFPETQYF. The CDR3 DNA is TGTGCCAGCACAAGGACTAGCGGGGGATCCTTTCCAGAGACCCAGTACTTC. The J gene is TRBJ2-5, the V gene TRBV9; TRBD2 agrees at 13 bases. With V trimmed by 6 bases and J by 4 bases, 12 bases remained unmatched. CDR3 length equals 17 residues. Per germline, CDR1 SGDLS and CDR2 YYNGEE.